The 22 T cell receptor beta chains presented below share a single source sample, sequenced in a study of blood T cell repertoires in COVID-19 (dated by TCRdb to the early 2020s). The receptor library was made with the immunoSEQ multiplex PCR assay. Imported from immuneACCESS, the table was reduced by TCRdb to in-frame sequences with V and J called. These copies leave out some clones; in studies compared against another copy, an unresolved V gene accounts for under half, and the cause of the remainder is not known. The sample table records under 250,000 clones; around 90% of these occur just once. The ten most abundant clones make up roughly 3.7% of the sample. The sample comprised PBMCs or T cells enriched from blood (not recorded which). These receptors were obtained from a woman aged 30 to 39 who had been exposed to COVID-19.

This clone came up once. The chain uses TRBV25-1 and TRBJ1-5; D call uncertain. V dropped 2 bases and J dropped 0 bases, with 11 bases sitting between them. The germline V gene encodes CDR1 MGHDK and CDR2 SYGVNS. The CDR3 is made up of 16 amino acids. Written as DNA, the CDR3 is TGTGCCAGCAGTGAACGGGGTGGAAATAGCAATCAGCCCCAGCATTTT. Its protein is CASSERGGNSNQPQHF.

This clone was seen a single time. This CDR3 reads CASRWPGSNYGYTF. The DNA of the CDR3 is TGTGCCAGCAGGTGGCCAGGGTCTAACTATGGCTACACCTTC. This rearrangement joins TRBV2 to TRBJ1-2; a weak D match, TRBD1 (5 bases). Trimming took off 6 bases at V and 0 bases at J, with 11 bases between the two ends. Germline-derived CDR1 and CDR2 are SNHLY and FYNNEI. This CDR3 has 14 amino acids.

CDR3 sequence: CATSRPTTGEAFF. The DNA of the CDR3 is TGTGCCACCAGCAGACCCACTACAGGGGAAGCTTTCTTT. The chain links TRBV15 to TRBJ1-1, with a possible D match to TRBD1 (6 bases). The germline V gene encodes CDR1 LNHNV and CDR2 YYDKDF (reference sequence). The CDR3 length is 13 residues. V lost 2 bases to trimming and J lost 8 bases, with 12 bases between them.

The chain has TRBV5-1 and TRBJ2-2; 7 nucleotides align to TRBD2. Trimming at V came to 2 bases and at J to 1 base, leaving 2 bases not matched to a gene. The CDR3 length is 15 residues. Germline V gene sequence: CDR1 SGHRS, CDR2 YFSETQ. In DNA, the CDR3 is TGCGCCAGCAGCTTTGGGGGGGTGAACACCGGGGAGCTGTTTTTT. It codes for CASSFGGVNTGELFF.

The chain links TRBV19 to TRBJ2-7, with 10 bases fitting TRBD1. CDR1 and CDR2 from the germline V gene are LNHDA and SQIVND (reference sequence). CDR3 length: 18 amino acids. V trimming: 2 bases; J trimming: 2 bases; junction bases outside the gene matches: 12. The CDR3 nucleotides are TGTGCCAGTAGTATATTCCCCCTGGACAGGGGGATAACCTACGAGCAGTACTTC. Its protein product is CASSIFPLDRGITYEQYF.

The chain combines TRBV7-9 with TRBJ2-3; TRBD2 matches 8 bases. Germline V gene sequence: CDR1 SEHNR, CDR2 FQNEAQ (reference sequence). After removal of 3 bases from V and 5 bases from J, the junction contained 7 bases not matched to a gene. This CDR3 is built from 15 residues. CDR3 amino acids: CASSFREGVQDTQYF. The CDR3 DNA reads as TGTGCCAGCAGCTTCCGGGAGGGAGTCCAAGATACGCAGTATTTT.

CDR3 sequence reads: CASSQQGSYNEQFF. The CDR3 bases are TGTGCCAGCAGCCAACAGGGATCCTACAATGAGCAGTTCTTC. The chain combines TRBV3-1 (or the pseudogene TRBV3-2) with TRBJ2-1, with D possibly TRBD1 on 5 matching bases. V lost 2 bases, J lost 1 base, and 6 bases lay in between. This CDR3 contains 14 residues. CDR1 is LGHDT and CDR2 is YNNKEL in the germline V gene (reference sequence).

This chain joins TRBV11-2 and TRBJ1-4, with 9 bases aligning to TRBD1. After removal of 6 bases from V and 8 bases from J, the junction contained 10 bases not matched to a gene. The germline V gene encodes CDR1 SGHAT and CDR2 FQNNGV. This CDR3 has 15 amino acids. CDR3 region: CASSRTGGAWEKLFF. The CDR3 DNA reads TGTGCCAGCAGTCGCACAGGGGGCGCCTGGGAAAAACTGTTTTTT.

CDR3 sequence (DNA): TGCGCCAGCAGCTCAGGACTAGCGGGAGCGAGTACGCAGTATTTT. Residues: CASSSGLAGASTQYF. V gene TRBV5-1 combines with J gene TRBJ2-3; 13 bases agree with TRBD2. Per germline, CDR1 SGHRS and CDR2 YFSETQ. Trimming removed 3 bases from V and 8 bases from J; junction bases left unmatched: 6. The CDR3 consists of 15 residues.

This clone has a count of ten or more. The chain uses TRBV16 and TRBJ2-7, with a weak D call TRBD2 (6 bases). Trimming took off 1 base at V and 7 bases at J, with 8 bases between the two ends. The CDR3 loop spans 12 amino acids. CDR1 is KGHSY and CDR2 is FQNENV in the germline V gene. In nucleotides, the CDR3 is TGTGCCAGCAGCCAATTGAGCGGGGAGCAGTACTTC. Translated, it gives CASSQLSGEQYF.

This CDR3 reads CASSAQDTQYF. The DNA of the CDR3 is TGTGCCAGCAGTGCCCAGGATACGCAGTATTTT. This chain uses TRBV2 with TRBJ2-3; D gene uncertain. This CDR3 contains 11 residues. Looked up from germline, CDR1 is SNHLY and CDR2 is FYNNEI. V lost 4 bases, J lost 6 bases, and 5 bases lay in between.

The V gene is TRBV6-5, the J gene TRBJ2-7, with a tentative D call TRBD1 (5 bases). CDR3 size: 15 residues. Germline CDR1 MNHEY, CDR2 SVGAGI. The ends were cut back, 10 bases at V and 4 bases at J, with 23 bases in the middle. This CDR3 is CATTRQGTSLYEQYF. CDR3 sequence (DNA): TGTGCCACCACACGGCAGGGTACTTCCTTATACGAGCAGTACTTC.

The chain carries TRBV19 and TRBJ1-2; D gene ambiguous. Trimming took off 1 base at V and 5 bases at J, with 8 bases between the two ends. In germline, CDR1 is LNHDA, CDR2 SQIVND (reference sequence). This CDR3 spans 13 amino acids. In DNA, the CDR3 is TGTGCCAGTAGTATAGCTAACAGATATGGCTACACCTTC. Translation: CASSIANRYGYTF.

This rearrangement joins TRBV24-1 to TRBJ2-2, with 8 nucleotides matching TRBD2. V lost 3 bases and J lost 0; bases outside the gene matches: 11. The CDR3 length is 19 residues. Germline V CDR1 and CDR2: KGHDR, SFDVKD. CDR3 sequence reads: CATSDPRTGGASNTGELFF. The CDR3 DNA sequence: TGTGCCACCAGTGATCCACGGACGGGGGGGGCGTCGAACACCGGGGAGCTGTTTTTT.

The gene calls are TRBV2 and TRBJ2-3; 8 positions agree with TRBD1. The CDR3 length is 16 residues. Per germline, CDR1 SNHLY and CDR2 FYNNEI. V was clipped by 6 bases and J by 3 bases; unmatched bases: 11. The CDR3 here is CASRVDRDRGTDTQYF. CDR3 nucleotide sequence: TGTGCCAGCAGGGTGGACAGGGATCGGGGAACAGATACGCAGTATTTT.

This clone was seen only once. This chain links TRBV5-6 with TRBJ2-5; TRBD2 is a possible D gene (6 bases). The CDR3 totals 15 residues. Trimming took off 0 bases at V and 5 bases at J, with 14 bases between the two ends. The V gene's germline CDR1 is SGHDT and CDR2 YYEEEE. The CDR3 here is CASSLVLEGQETQYF. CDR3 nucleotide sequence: TGTGCCAGCAGCTTGGTATTGGAGGGGCAGGAGACCCAGTACTTC.

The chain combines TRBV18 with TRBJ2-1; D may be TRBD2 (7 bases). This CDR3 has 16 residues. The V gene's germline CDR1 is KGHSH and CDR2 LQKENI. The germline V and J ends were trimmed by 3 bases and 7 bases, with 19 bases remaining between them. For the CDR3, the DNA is TGTGCCAGCTCACCTCCAGGGGACTACCCCCGTAATGAGCAGTTCTTC. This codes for CASSPPGDYPRNEQFF. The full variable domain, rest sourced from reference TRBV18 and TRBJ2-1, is NAGVMQNPRHLVRRRGQEARLRCSPMKGHSHVYWYRQLPEEGLKFMVYLQKENIIDESGMPKERFSAEFPKEGPSILRIQQVVRGDSAAYFCASSPPGDYPRNEQFFGPGTRLTVL.

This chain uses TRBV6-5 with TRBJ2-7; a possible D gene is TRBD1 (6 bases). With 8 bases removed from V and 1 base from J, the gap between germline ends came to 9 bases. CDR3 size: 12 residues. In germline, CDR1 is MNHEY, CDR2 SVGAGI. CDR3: CASEGHSYEQYF. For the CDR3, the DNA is TGTGCCAGCGAGGGACATTCCTACGAGCAGTACTTC.

DNA of the CDR3: TGTGCCATCAGTGAGTCGTTGCGGGATGAGCAGTACTTC. This sequence encodes CAISESLRDEQYF. The rearrangement uses TRBV10-3 and TRBJ2-7; D is possibly TRBD2 (6 bases). With 0 bases removed from V and 7 bases from J, the gap between germline ends came to 10 bases. The CDR3 covers 13 residues. CDR1 ENHRY and CDR2 SYGVKD come from the germline V gene.

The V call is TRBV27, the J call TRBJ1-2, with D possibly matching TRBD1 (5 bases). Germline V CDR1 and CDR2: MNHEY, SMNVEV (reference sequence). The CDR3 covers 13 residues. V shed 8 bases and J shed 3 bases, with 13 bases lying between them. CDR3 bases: TGTGCCAGCGGCAGGGTTTCCGACTATGGCTACACCTTC. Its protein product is CASGRVSDYGYTF.

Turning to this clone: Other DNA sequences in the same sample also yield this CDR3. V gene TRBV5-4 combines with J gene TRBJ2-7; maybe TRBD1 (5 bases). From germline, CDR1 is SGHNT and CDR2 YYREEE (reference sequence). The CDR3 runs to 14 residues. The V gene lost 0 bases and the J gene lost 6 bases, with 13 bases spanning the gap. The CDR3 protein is CASSLAGQGIEQYF. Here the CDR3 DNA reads TGTGCCAGCAGCTTGGCCGGCCAGGGTATCGAGCAGTACTTC.

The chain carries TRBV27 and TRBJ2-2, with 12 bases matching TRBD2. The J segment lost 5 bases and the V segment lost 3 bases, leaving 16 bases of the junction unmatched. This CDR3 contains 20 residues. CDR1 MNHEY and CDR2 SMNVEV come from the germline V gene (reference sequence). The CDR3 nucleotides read TGTGCCAGCAGTTTTCGGGCTAGCGGGAGGGCCGTAGGGTCGACCGGGGAGCTGTTTTTT. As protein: CASSFRASGRAVGSTGELFF.